These T cell receptor beta chains were read from a single sample in a study of T cell repertoires in ileal Crohn's disease. The assay was immunoSEQ multiplex PCR, and TCRdb's table has in-frame clones only and misses some. The table includes several thousand clones, 83% detected once. The sample taken for sequencing was ileal tissue. All receptors derive from an adult with Crohn's disease. Each CDR3 is given with its conserved first and last residue. Each record gives: D gene, J gene, V gene, CDR3 protein. The D gene is left open where the match is weak.

.	TRBJ2-7	TRBV5-1	CASSLWGENYEQYF
.	TRBJ2-7	TRBV5-1	CASSFGGAYEQYF
.	TRBJ2-3	TRBV6-4	CASSDSGGTDTQYF
TRBD2	TRBJ2-3	TRBV27	CASGTSGFSTDTQYF
.	TRBJ1-5	TRBV4-1	CASSQEGIQGKQPQHF
TRBD1	TRBJ2-1	TRBV6-6	CASSPGQGANEQFF
TRBD2	TRBJ2-6	TRBV5-1	CASSSGLAEGGRPGANVLTF
TRBD2	TRBJ2-1	TRBV4-2	CASSQEPGLAGGRNNEQFF
.	TRBJ2-7	TRBV6-1	CASSLQVSYEQYF
.	TRBJ2-1	TRBV6-1	CASSDRQTYNEQFF
TRBD2	TRBJ2-3	TRBV27	CASSRTSGSTDTQYF
.	TRBJ2-2	TRBV27	CASSRRQGGAGELFF
TRBD2	TRBJ2-1	TRBV4-1	CASSQAPGLALEQFF
.	TRBJ2-3	TRBV9	CASSAHQGLGTDTQYF
TRBD1	TRBJ1-2	TRBV10-3	CAISSDRVAGYTF
TRBD1	TRBJ2-3	TRBV5-1	CASSRGTGGPDTQYF
TRBD1	TRBJ1-6	TRBV18	CASSGDSVNSPLHF
.	TRBJ1-1	TRBV2	CASSDRTGENTEAFF
.	TRBJ2-1	TRBV28	CASTPFLEGEGEQFF
.	TRBJ1-3	TRBV28	CASSLLAGRNTIYF
TRBD2	TRBJ2-5	TRBV4-1	CASSQGERDFQETQYF
TRBD2	TRBJ2-7	TRBV6-5	CASSYSSGSSYEQYF
TRBD1	TRBJ1-2	TRBV6-5	CASSYSNRGLDGYTF
TRBD2	TRBJ2-1	TRBV15	CATSHDSGARLTNEQFF
.	TRBJ2-5	TRBV15	CATSRVGLGEETQYF
TRBD1	TRBJ1-4	TRBV7-8	CASSSVGTGNEKLFF
.	TRBJ1-2	TRBV5-1	CASSLGRGTYGYTF
.	TRBJ1-6	TRBV25-1	CAIREGRGGPLHF
.	TRBJ2-2	TRBV6-5	CASSSGQYTGELFF
.	TRBJ1-1	TRBV27	CASGKLGTEAFF
.	TRBJ2-1	TRBV7-9	CASSFMGLGNEQFF
TRBD2	TRBJ2-3	TRBV11-3	CASSPGLAGTDTQYF
.	TRBJ2-2	TRBV4-1	CASSQAVRSGELFF
.	TRBJ2-5	TRBV4-2	CASSQDGGQRETQYF
.	TRBJ1-1	TRBV5-1	CASSLRDMNTEAFF
.	TRBJ1-2	TRBV5-1	CASSLGQGKGYTF
TRBD1	TRBJ1-4	TRBV11-2	CASSPRTGVGEKLFF
TRBD2	TRBJ2-1	TRBV27	CASSLSASGRNEQFF
.	TRBJ2-6	TRBV4-1	CASSSSGTFFSGANVLTF
.	TRBJ1-2	TRBV28	CASSAGFYGYTF
TRBD2	TRBJ2-1	TRBV19	CASSPLAGVRSSYNEQFF
TRBD2	TRBJ2-1	TRBV28	CASSSAGVGEQFF
TRBD1	TRBJ2-3	TRBV6-1	CASSENTGGTDTQYF
.	TRBJ1-5	TRBV28	CASSFMESNQPQHF
.	TRBJ1-5	TRBV19	CASSPGLNQPQHF
.	TRBJ2-3	TRBV19	CASSMGAGTDTQYF
TRBD2	TRBJ2-2	TRBV11-2	CASSLGSRERELFF
.	TRBJ1-1	TRBV7-9	CASSLARVGEAFF
.	TRBJ1-3	TRBV6-1	CASSDRHSSGNTIYF
TRBD2	TRBJ2-1	TRBV7-3	CASSTTSGRGNEQFF
.	TRBJ1-1	TRBV11-2	CASSLEQRGEAFF
TRBD2	TRBJ2-2	TRBV9	CASSSLAGEGELFF
.	TRBJ2-7	TRBV29-1	CSAGGLGQGVPYEQYF
TRBD2	TRBJ2-1	TRBV4-2	CASSHLSTSGGNEQFF
.	TRBJ2-7	TRBV15	CATSRGFSAYEQYF
.	TRBJ2-7	TRBV2	CASSPGLSYEQYF
TRBD2	TRBJ2-7	TRBV5-4	CASSLAPSGRPSSYEQYF
.	TRBJ1-5	TRBV15	CATSAQGYSNQPQHF